This T cell receptor (beta chain) derives from a study of blood T cell repertoires in COVID-19. Across the study: The United States, Italy and Spain provided the acute and convalescent COVID-19 samples. In each case, the material was cDNA or gDNA derived from T cells, B-cell-depleted T cells, or PBMCs.

The germline V gene encodes CDR1 SGHRS and CDR2 YFSETQ. CDR3 length equals 15 residues. V lost 0 bases and J lost 6; bases outside the gene matches: 4. Per the original data handling: Quantification of nucleated cells was approximated via reference gene primer amplification. Assay used: immunoSEQ multiplex PCR; TCRdb lists only in-frame clones, some missing. The DNA was the basis for D and trimming; V, J and clone size are from that table. The table records 350,000 to 450,000 clones, 85% of them present only once. Specimen: peripheral blood. The sequence was obtained from a woman younger than 35 with acute or convalescent COVID-19. The rearrangement joins TRBV5-1 to TRBJ2-7; 12 nucleotides align to TRBD2. The CDR3 reads CASSLGLAGVGEQYF. The DNA for the CDR3 is TGCGCCAGCAGCTTGGGACTAGCGGGAGTCGGCGAGCAGTACTTC. Variable domain in full (rest from reference TRBV5-1 and TRBJ2-7): KAGVTQTPRYLIKTRGQQVTLSCSPISGHRSVSWYQQTPGQGLQFLFEYFSETQRNKGNFPGRFSGRQFSNSRSEMNVSTLELGDSALYLCASSLGLAGVGEQYFGPGTRLTVT.